These T cell receptor beta chains were read from a single sample in a study of shared clonotypes between healthy human individuals. Measured with immunoSEQ multiplex PCR; TCRdb has only the in-frame clones, and not every one. The top ten hold 0.36% of the sample, which has 2 million to 3 million clones, 93% seen once. The sequencing input was naive CD4+ T cells from PBMCs. The source of these receptors is a man younger than 35 in good health. Some clones in this sample may be carry-over from other donors' samples. CDR3s include the opening cysteine and the closing phenylalanine or tryptophan. A D gene is named only where the DNA matches it firmly. Clone size is given for some rows only: seen once, a few or many times, or a class if the clone is expanded.

TRBV11-2	-	TRBJ1-4	-	TGTGCCAGCAGGGGGAACCTGGGAACTAATGAAAAACTGTTTTTT	CASRGNLGTNEKLFF
TRBV4-1	-	TRBJ1-4	-	TGCGCCAGCAGCCAAGTTAAAAGACCGATTAATGAAAAACTGTTTTTT	CASSQVKRPINEKLFF
TRBV5-1	TRBD1	TRBJ2-5	-	TGCGCCAGCAGCCCGGTGGGGACAGGGGGTAGAGAGACCCAGTACTTC	CASSPVGTGGRETQYF
TRBV27	-	TRBJ2-3	-	TGTGCCAGCAGTTCCCGTTTAGTGACAGATACGCAGTATTTT	CASSSRLVTDTQYF
TRBV28	TRBD1	TRBJ1-2	-	TGTGCCAGCAGTTTAGACAGGGGGGGAGGCTACACCTTC	CASSLDRGGGYTF
TRBV18	-	TRBJ1-5	-	TGTGCCAGCTCACCATCTCAAGGCAATCAGCCCCAGCATTTT	CASSPSQGNQPQHF
TRBV5-5	-	TRBJ1-1	-	TGTGCCAGCAGCATGGGGGTCATGAACACTGAAGCTTTCTTT	CASSMGVMNTEAFF
TRBV4-2	TRBD1	TRBJ2-7	-	TGTGCCAGCAGCCAAACCGGGACAGGGGACCCCTTGGCCTCCTACGAGCAGTACTTC	CASSQTGTGDPLASYEQYF
TRBV29-1	TRBD2	TRBJ2-5	-	TGCAGCGTGGGACGGGAGGATCGAGAGACCCAGTACTTC	CSVGREDRETQYF
TRBV30	-	TRBJ2-7	-	TGTGCCTGGAGTGGAGGGGTACCCGAGCAGTACTTC	CAWSGGVPEQYF
TRBV11-3	-	TRBJ2-1	-	TGTGCCAGCAGCCTAACGACGATCGGGACTTACAATGAGCAGTTCTTC	CASSLTTIGTYNEQFF
TRBV4-1	-	TRBJ2-7	-	TGCGCCAGCAGCCAAGATAGAGAAGGGATGGCGCCATCCTACGAGCAGTACTTC	CASSQDREGMAPSYEQYF
TRBV28	-	TRBJ1-1	few	TGTGCCAGCCGGGAGAACACTGAAGCTTTCTTT	CASRENTEAFF
TRBV28	-	TRBJ1-1	once	TGTGCCATCAACAGCCTTCCCATGAACACTGAAGCTTTCTTT	CAINSLPMNTEAFF
TRBV29-1	-	TRBJ2-2	-	TGCAGCGTGAGGGACATCAGGAACACCGGGGAGCTGTTTTTT	CSVRDIRNTGELFF
TRBV28	-	TRBJ2-1	-	TGTGCCAGCAGCTTCCAGCCTGGGAATGAGCAGTTCTTC	CASSFQPGNEQFF
TRBV7-9	TRBD2	TRBJ2-1	-	TGTGCCAGCAGCCGGAGCGGGAGGGCCGACAATGAGCAGTTCTTC	CASSRSGRADNEQFF